This paragraph covers one T cell receptor beta chain sequence. Its antigen remains unknown. V lost 2 bases to trimming and J lost 2 bases, with 4 bases between them. Germline V CDR1 and CDR2: SGHRS, YFSETQ. The CDR3 consists of 12 residues. This sample was taken from a study of cytomegalovirus exposure and HLA in healthy donors. Study-wide findings and caveats: Among CMV-associated TCR beta chains, most appeared HLA-restricted in a later analysis. Indistinguishable V segments, including TRBV6-2 and TRBV6-3, were excluded.

The PCR used 60 Vbeta and 13 Jbeta primers. Using immunoSEQ multiplex PCR, the repertoire was profiled, and TCRdb retains in-frame clones only, with some absent. The table includes about 130,000 clones, 64% detected once. This receptor was obtained from a woman aged 40 to 55 in good health and CMV-seronegative. Specimen: PBMCs. J is TRBJ2-5 and V is TRBV5-1; D is ambiguous. CDR3 in amino acids: CASSFPQETQYF. The CDR3 DNA reads as TGCGCCAGCAGCTTCCCTCAAGAGACCCAGTACTTC.